Below, one T cell receptor (beta chain) is given with its context. Its target is not known. The protocol was immunoSEQ multiplex PCR, while the TCRdb copy is restricted to in-frame clones and leaves out a portion. The profile shows 65,000 to 90,000 clones, about 78% of them singletons. The trim removed 7 bases at V and 4 bases at J, leaving 12 bases unmatched. Germline values: CDR1 LNHDA, CDR2 SQIVND (reference sequence). The CDR3 is 16 residues long. This sample was taken from a study of T cells in localized non-small cell lung cancer. Study results and limitations: Without multi-region sequencing, intratumor heterogeneity could not be excluded. Increased T cell density in blood showed an association with longer overall survival. Paired adjacent lung recovered a median around 59 of the top 100 tumor clones. Clonality of T cells reached its maximum in uninvolved adjacent lung, surpassing tumor.

The input for sequencing was PBMCs, taken before any cancer treatment. The chain couples TRBV19 to TRBJ1-5; 8 nucleotides align to TRBD1. This receptor was obtained from a man aged 40 to 75 with stage II squamous cell lung carcinoma. The CDR3: CASKNVGQGLNQPQHF. The CDR3 DNA is TGTGCCAGTAAAAATGTTGGACAGGGTCTAAATCAGCCCCAGCATTTT.